A selection of T cell receptor beta chains follows, all from one sample in a study of Graves' ophthalmopathy and Graves' hyperthyroidism. One entry per CDR3 protein results from TCRdb running MiXCR on the multiplex PCR reads. The sample holds around 50,000 distinct CDR3 sequences, less than 65% seen once. Input material: peripheral blood. The receptors originated from an adult man with Graves' ophthalmopathy. Both conserved end residues are part of each CDR3. The order of the fields is D gene, V gene, clone size, J gene, CDR3 DNA, CDR3 protein. The D gene is left open where the match is weak. Size values are once, few and many counts, or a class for expanded clones, and some rows have none.

TRBD1	TRBV10-3	-	TRBJ1-5	TGTGCCATCTCCGGGACAGGGGGCGGCCAGCCCCAGCATTTT	CAISGTGGGQPQHF
TRBD1	TRBV11-3	-	TRBJ2-7	TGTGCCAGCAGTCTTGCCCCGGACAGGGGTGGCTACGAGCAGTACTTC	CASSLAPDRGGYEQYF
-	TRBV20-1	-	TRBJ2-5	TGCAGTGCTTGGTTTAGCAATCAGCCCCAGTACTTC	CSAWFSNQPQYF
TRBD2	TRBV10-3	few	TRBJ2-5	TGTGCCATCAGTGCCACGGGACTAGCGGGGGAGACCCAGTACTTC	CAISATGLAGETQYF
TRBD1	TRBV5-1	-	TRBJ2-1	TGCGCCAGCAGCCCCACAGGGGCAACTAATGAGCAGTTCTTC	CASSPTGATNEQFF
-	TRBV20-1	-	TRBJ2-5	TGCAGTGCTAGTGAGGGTACTAGCTCGGAGACCCAGTACTTC	CSASEGTSSETQYF
TRBD1	TRBV6-5	many	TRBJ1-5	TGTGCCAGCAGGCCCATGACAGGGTCTGGACAGCCCCAGCATTTT	CASRPMTGSGQPQHF
-	TRBV13	-	TRBJ2-2	TGTGCCAGCAGCGGGTGGACAGGGGAGCTGTTTTTT	CASSGWTGELFF
-	TRBV20-1	-	TRBJ1-2	TGCAGTGCTAGAGATGGGGGGGAGCATGGCTACACCTTC	CSARDGGEHGYTF
TRBD1	TRBV5-4	-	TRBJ1-2	TGTGCCAGCAGCTTGCAAACAGGGGCTGGCTACACCTTC	CASSLQTGAGYTF
-	TRBV20-1	many	TRBJ2-5	TGCAGTGCTAGCGGGTTAATACAAGAGACCCAGTACTTC	CSASGLIQETQYF
-	TRBV6-9	once	TRBJ1-4	TGTGCCAGCAGCCTAGGGGGGGCACTTGAAAAACTGTTTTTT	CASSLGGALEKLFF
-	TRBV25-1	-	TRBJ1-5	TGTGCCAGCAGTGAACCAGTAAATCAGCCCCAGCATTTT	CASSEPVNQPQHF
TRBD2	TRBV6-1	many	TRBJ2-2	TGTGCCAGCAGTGTTGAAGCGGGAGGGGGAACCGGGGAGCTGTTTTTT	CASSVEAGGGTGELFF
-	TRBV11-1	many	TRBJ1-2	TGTGCCAGCAGCTTAGAACGAGGCGGCTACACCTTC	CASSLERGGYTF
-	TRBV5-8	-	TRBJ1-1	TGTGCCAGCAGCGCGGGGGCAGGGTATACTGAAGCTTTCTTT	CASSAGAGYTEAFF
-	TRBV20-1	-	TRBJ2-5	TGCAGTGCTGTGCCTTACTCGGAATCCAAAGAGACCCGGTACTTC	CSAVPYSESKETRYF
TRBD2	TRBV25-1	-	TRBJ2-1	TGTGCCAGCAGCGGCAAAGCGGGAGGCTACAATGAGCAGTTCTTC	CASSGKAGGYNEQFF
TRBD2	TRBV20-1	many	TRBJ2-3	TGCAGTGCTAGGAGCATGATCGGACTAGCGCGATCTAGCACAGATACGCAGTATTTT	CSARSMIGLARSSTDTQYF
TRBD1	TRBV7-8	-	TRBJ2-5	TGTGCCAGCAGCTTAAAGGGGGCTGGAGGTCCAGTGGGTCAAGAGACCCAGTACTTC	CASSLKGAGGPVGQETQYF
-	TRBV2	many	TRBJ1-1	TGTGCCAGCAGTGAGACAGGCCGGAACACTGAAGCTTTCTTT	CASSETGRNTEAFF
-	TRBV5-5	few	TRBJ2-7	TGTGCCAGCAGCTTGTACTTTTTGGACGAGCAGTACTTC	CASSLYFLDEQYF
-	TRBV20-1	-	TRBJ1-1	TGCAGTGCTAGTTCAGGGCGGAGCACTGAAGCTTTCTTT	CSASSGRSTEAFF
-	TRBV10-2	-	TRBJ1-1	TGCGCCAGCAGTGGAAGACAGAACACTGAAGCTTTCTTT	CASSGRQNTEAFF
TRBD2	TRBV29-1	-	TRBJ2-3	TGCAGCGTTGAAGACCGGGGACTATACACAGATACGCAGTATTTT	CSVEDRGLYTDTQYF
TRBD1	TRBV10-3	once	TRBJ1-1	TGTGCCATCAGTGATAGGACAGGGACTGGTGAAGCTTTCTTT	CAISDRTGTGEAFF
-	TRBV11-2	many	TRBJ2-2	TGTGCCAGCAGCTTTCCATTGGGCAGGTTTCACACCGGGGAGCTGTTTTTT	CASSFPLGRFHTGELFF
TRBD1	TRBV20-1	-	TRBJ2-5	TGCAGTGCTGTCCGGGACAGGGGGTTAGGGGAGACCCAGTACTTC	CSAVRDRGLGETQYF
-	TRBV27	many	TRBJ1-4	TGTGCCAGCAGTTTTCAAGGACAGCGTGAAAAACTGTTTTTT	CASSFQGQREKLFF
TRBD2	TRBV5-8	many	TRBJ2-5	TGTGCCAGCAGCTTGGGGCTAGCGGGGGGAGAGACCCAGTACTTC	CASSLGLAGGETQYF
TRBD2	TRBV7-3	-	TRBJ2-3	TGTGCCAGCAGCTCTCGACTAGCGGGAGAATGGGTAGATACGCAGTATTTT	CASSSRLAGEWVDTQYF
-	TRBV15	-	TRBJ2-7	TGTGCCACCAGCAGTATAGGCCCTGGCGGGAACGGTAACGAGCAGTACTTC	CATSSIGPGGNGNEQYF
-	TRBV7-2	-	TRBJ1-2	TGTGCCAGCAGTACACCCCAGCGGGGTAGTAATGAGCAGGTGCCCTATGGCTACACCTTC	CASSTPQRGSNEQVPYGYTF
-	TRBV7-9	-	TRBJ2-5	TGTGCCAGCAGCTTAATGGATGAGACCCAGTACTTC	CASSLMDETQYF
-	TRBV27	many	TRBJ1-1	TGTGCCAGCAGTTCCCAGCTGAGCGCTGAAGCTTTCTTT	CASSSQLSAEAFF
-	TRBV24-1	-	TRBJ1-2	TGTGCCACCAGTGACCTGACCAAGAGCTACACCTTC	CATSDLTKSYTF
-	TRBV9	-	TRBJ1-2	TGTGCCAGCAGCGTAGGAGCGGGGCCCTATGGCTACACCTTC	CASSVGAGPYGYTF
-	TRBV9	many	TRBJ2-7	TGTGCCAGCAGCGTAGGGGGACTGGAAGGGGAGCAGTACTTC	CASSVGGLEGEQYF
-	TRBV20-1	-	TRBJ1-5	TGCAGTGCTTTGGGTCCCAATCAGCCCCAGCATTTT	CSALGPNQPQHF
-	TRBV19	-	TRBJ1-2	TGTGCCAGTACCCGAGGTGACATCGGTGGCTACACCTTC	CASTRGDIGGYTF